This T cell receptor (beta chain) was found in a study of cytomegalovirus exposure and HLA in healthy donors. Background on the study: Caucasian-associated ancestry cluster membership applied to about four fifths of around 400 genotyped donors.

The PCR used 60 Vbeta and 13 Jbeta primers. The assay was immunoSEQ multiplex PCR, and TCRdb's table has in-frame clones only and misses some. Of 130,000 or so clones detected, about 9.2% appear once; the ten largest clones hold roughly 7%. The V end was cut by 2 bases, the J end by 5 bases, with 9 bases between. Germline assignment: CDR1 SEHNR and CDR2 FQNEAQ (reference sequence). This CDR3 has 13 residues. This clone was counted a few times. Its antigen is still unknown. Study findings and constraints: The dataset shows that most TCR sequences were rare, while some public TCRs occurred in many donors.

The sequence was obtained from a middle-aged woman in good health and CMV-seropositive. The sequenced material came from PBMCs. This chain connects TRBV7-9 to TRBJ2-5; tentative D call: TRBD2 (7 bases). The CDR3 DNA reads TGTGCCAGCAGCTTACGGGGGGCCGAGACCCAGTACTTC. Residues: CASSLRGAETQYF.